Below are 10 T cell receptor beta chains sequenced from a single sample in a study of cytomegalovirus exposure and HLA in healthy donors. In the PCR, 60 Vbeta and 13 Jbeta primers were used. Using immunoSEQ multiplex PCR, the repertoire was profiled, and TCRdb retains in-frame clones only, with some absent. The sample shows 200,000 or so clones, over 70% of them seen only once. The specimen sequenced was PBMCs. All receptors come from a woman aged 18-29 years in good health and CMV-seropositive.

J is TRBJ1-4 and V is TRBV15, with no clear D. The CDR3 has 15 amino acids. CDR1 LNHNV and CDR2 YYDKDF come from the germline V gene (reference sequence). V gave up 2 bases and J gave up 7 bases, with 14 bases separating them. CDR3 loop: CATSRQTDSSEKLFF. The CDR3 DNA is TGTGCCACCAGCAGACAAACAGATAGTAGTGAAAAACTGTTTTTT.

J is TRBJ2-5 and V is TRBV9; D is ambiguous. The V gene's germline CDR1 is SGDLS and CDR2 YYNGEE. Trimming removed 4 bases at V and 2 bases at J, with 12 bases between. This CDR3 region has 14 residues. As DNA, the CDR3 is TGTGCCAGCAGCCGAGGATTGAATCAAGAGACCCAGTACTTC. Amino acid sequence: CASSRGLNQETQYF.

This clone was detected once. The V call is TRBV5-1, the J call TRBJ1-1, with 8 bases lining up with TRBD1. CDR1 SGHRS and CDR2 YFSETQ come from the germline V gene. This CDR3 region has 12 residues. The V gene end was trimmed by 7 bases and the J gene end by 2 bases; junction bases not matched to a gene: 1. This chain's CDR3 is CASGTGNTEAFF. The CDR3 bases are TGCGCCAGCGGGACAGGCAACACTGAAGCTTTCTTT.

The chain joins TRBV28 to TRBJ1-1, with a tentative D call TRBD1 (6 bases). V gave up 4 bases and J gave up 4 bases, with 16 bases separating them. This CDR3 is 15 amino acids long. Germline V CDR1 and CDR2: MDHEN, SYDVKM. For the CDR3, the DNA is TGTGCCAGCAGTTCGGAAGGCAGGGGTTTCACTGAAGCTTTCTTT. Translation: CASSSEGRGFTEAFF. Combining the CDR3 with reference TRBV28 and TRBJ1-1 gives the whole variable domain DVKVTQSSRYLVKRTGEKVFLECVQDMDHENMFWYRQDPGLGLRLIYFSYDVKMKEKGDIPEGYSVSREKKERFSLILESASTNQTSMYLCASSSEGRGFTEAFFGQGTRLTVV.

In regard to this clone: Other DNA sequences in the same sample also yield this CDR3. This chain links TRBV30 with TRBJ1-2, with 8 bases fitting TRBD1. The CDR3 is 11 residues long. The V gene end was trimmed by 5 bases and the J gene end by 8 bases; junction bases not matched to a gene: 4. Germline V lookup: CDR1 GTSNPN, CDR2 SVGIG (reference sequence). In nucleotides, the CDR3 is TGTGCCTGGTCTACAGGGGGAGGCTACACCTTC. Protein: CAWSTGGGYTF.

This clone was seen once. This sequence joins TRBV11-1 and TRBJ2-5, with 9 nucleotides matching TRBD2. CDR1 and CDR2 from the germline V gene are SGHAT and FQDESV (reference sequence). The CDR3 is 16 amino acids. Trimming took 4 bases from V and 4 from J; bases not matched to a gene: 10. CDR3 DNA sequence: TGTGCCAGCAGCTGGGGAGGCGGGGGGGCAAGAGAGACCCAGTACTTC. It yields the protein CASSWGGGGARETQYF.

The chain joins TRBV6-1 to TRBJ2-5; maybe TRBD2 (6 bases). This CDR3 has 15 residues. Trimming left V 10 bases short and J 2 bases short, with 20 bases between. The germline V gene has CDR1 MNHNS and CDR2 SASEGT. The chain's CDR3 is CATPLGGALQETQYF. CDR3 in DNA: TGTGCCACGCCTCTCGGCGGGGCCCTTCAAGAGACCCAGTACTTC.

The V gene is TRBV6-4, the J gene TRBJ2-1, with TRBD1 as a possible D gene (5 bases). Germline CDR1 MRHNA, CDR2 SNTAGT. This CDR3 is built from 13 residues. The germline V and J ends were trimmed by 0 bases and 10 bases, with 10 bases remaining between them. CDR3 loop: CASSDSTDGEQFF. CDR3 in DNA: TGTGCCAGCAGTGACTCGACAGATGGGGAGCAGTTCTTC.

V and J are TRBV5-4 and TRBJ2-1, with TRBD2 matching 10 bases. V trimming: 0 bases; J trimming: 10 bases; junction bases outside the gene matches: 10. Per the germline V gene, CDR1 is SGHNT and CDR2 is YYREEE (reference sequence). The CDR3 contains 16 residues. CDR3 bases: TGTGCCAGCAGCTTGGGACCACTAGCGGGGACGGGGGAGCAGTTCTTC. Translating gives CASSLGPLAGTGEQFF.

The V and J genes are TRBV5-5 and TRBJ2-2, with 13 bases fitting TRBD2. CDR3 length: 17 amino acids. Unmatched junction bases numbered 4, after V lost 0 bases and J lost 5 bases. The germline V gene encodes CDR1 SGHKS and CDR2 YYEKEE (reference sequence). The CDR3 loop reads CASSLGLAGGNTGELFF. The CDR3 region has the DNA TGTGCCAGCAGCTTGGGACTAGCGGGGGGTAATACCGGGGAGCTGTTTTTT. Full variable domain (outside the CDR3, taken from reference TRBV5-5 and TRBJ2-2): DAGVTQSPTHLIKTRGQQVTLRCSPISGHKSVSWYQQVLGQGPQFIFQYYEKEERGRGNFPDRFSARQFPNYSSELNVNALLLGDSALYLCASSLGLAGGNTGELFFGEGSRLTVL.